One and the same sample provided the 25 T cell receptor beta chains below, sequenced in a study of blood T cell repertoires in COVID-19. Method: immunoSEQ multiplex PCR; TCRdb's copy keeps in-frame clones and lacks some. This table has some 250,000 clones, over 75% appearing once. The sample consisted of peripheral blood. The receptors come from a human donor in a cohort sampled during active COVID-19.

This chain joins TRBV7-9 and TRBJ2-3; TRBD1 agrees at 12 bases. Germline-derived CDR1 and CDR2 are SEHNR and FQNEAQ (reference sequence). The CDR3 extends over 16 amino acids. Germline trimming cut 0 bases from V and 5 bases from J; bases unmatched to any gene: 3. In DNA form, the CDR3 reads TGTGCCAGCAGCTTAGCGGGACAGGGGGCCATAGATACGCAGTATTTT. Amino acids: CASSLAGQGAIDTQYF. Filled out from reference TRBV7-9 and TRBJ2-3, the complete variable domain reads DTGVSQNPRHKITKRGQNVTFRCDPISEHNRLYWYRQTLGQGPEFLTYFQNEAQLEKSRLLSDRFSAERPKGSFSTLEIQRTEQGDSAMYLCASSLAGQGAIDTQYFGPGTRLTVL.

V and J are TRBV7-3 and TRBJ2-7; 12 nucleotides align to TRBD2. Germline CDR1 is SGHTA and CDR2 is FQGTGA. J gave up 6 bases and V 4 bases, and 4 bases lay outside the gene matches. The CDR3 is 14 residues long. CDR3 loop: CASSSSGRAGEQYF. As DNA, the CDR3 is TGTGCCAGCAGCTCTAGCGGGAGGGCGGGCGAGCAGTACTTC. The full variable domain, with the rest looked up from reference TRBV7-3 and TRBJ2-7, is GAGVSQTPSNKVTEKGKYVELRCDPISGHTALYWYRQSLGQGPEFLIYFQGTGAADDSGLPNDRFFAVRPEGSVSTLKIQRTERGDSAVYLCASSSSGRAGEQYFGPGTRLTVT.

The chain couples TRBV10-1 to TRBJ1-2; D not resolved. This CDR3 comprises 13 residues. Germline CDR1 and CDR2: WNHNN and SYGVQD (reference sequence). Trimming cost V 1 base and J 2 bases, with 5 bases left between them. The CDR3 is CASSELANYGYTF. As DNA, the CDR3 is TGCGCCAGCAGTGAGTTGGCAAACTATGGCTACACCTTC.

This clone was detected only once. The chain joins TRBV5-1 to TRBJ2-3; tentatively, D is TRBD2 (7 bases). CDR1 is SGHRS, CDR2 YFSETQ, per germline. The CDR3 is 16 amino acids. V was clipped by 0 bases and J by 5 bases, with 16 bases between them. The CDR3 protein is CASSLVGGPLGDTQYF. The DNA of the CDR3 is TGCGCCAGCAGCTTGGTGGGGGGGCCGCTCGGAGATACGCAGTATTTT.

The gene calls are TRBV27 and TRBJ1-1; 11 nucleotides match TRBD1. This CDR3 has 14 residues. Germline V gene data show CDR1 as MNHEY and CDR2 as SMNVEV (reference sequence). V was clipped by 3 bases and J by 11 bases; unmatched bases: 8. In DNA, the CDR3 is TGTGCCAGCAGTTTCAGGGACAGGGGGGCGAAGGCTTTCTTT. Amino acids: CASSFRDRGAKAFF.

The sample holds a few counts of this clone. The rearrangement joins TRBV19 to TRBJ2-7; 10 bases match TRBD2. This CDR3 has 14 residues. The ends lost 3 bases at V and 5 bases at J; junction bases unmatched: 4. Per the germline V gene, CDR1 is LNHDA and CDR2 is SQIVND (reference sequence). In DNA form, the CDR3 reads TGTGCCAGTAGTATTGGTAGCGGGAGGAACGAGCAGTACTTC. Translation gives CASSIGSGRNEQYF. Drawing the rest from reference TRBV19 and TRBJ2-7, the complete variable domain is DGGITQSPKYLFRKEGQNVTLSCEQNLNHDAMYWYRQDPGQGLRLIYYSQIVNDFQKGDIAEGYSVSREKKESFPLTVTSAQKNPTAFYLCASSIGSGRNEQYFGPGTRLTVT.

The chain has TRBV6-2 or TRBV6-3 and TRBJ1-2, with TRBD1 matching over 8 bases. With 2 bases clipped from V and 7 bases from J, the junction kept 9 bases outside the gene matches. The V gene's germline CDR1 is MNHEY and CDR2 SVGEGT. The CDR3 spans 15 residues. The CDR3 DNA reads TGTGCCAGCAGTTACGTCGCAGGGGGCGCAGGTGGCTACACCTTC. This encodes CASSYVAGGAGGYTF.

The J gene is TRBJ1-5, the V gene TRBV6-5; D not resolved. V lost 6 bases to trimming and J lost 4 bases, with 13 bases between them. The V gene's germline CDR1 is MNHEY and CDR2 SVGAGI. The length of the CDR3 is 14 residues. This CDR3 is CASRGRSANQPQHF. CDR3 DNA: TGTGCCAGCAGAGGGAGGAGCGCAAATCAGCCCCAGCATTTT.

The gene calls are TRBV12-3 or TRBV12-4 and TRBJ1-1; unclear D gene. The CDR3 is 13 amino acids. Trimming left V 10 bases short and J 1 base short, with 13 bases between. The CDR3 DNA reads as TGTGCCACCTCCGGCTGGAGGAACACTGAAGCTTTCTTT. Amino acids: CATSGWRNTEAFF.

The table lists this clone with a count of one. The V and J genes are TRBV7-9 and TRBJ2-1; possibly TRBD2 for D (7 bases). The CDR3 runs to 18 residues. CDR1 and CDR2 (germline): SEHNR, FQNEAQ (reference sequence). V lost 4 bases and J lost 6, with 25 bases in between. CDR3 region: CASSSGPPSGGAGNEQFF. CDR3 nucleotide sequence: TGTGCCAGCAGCTCTGGGCCCCCAAGTGGGGGGGCCGGCAATGAGCAGTTCTTC.

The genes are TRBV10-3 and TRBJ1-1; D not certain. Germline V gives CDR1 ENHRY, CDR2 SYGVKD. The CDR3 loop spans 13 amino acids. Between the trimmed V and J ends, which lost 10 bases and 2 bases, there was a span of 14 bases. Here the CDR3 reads CATAKEGNTEAFF. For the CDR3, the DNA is TGTGCCACCGCAAAAGAGGGTAACACTGAAGCTTTCTTT.

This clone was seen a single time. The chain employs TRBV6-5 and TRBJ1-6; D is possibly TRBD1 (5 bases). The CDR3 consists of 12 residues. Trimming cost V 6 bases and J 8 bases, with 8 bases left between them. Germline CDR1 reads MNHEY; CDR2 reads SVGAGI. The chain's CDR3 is CASSWGDSPLHF. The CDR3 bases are TGTGCCAGCAGCTGGGGGGATTCACCCCTCCACTTT.

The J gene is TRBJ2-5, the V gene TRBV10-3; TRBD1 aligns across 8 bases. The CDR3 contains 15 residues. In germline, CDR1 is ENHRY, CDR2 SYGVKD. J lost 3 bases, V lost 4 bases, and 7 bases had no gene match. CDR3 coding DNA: TGTGCCATCAGTGCCCCGGACAGGGACAAAGAGACCCAGTACTTC. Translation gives CAISAPDRDKETQYF.

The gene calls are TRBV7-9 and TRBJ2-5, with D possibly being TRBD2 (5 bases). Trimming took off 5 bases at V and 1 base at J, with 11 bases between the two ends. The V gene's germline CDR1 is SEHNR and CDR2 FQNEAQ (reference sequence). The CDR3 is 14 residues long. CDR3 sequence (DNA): TGTGCCAGCAGCATAGGCCGGGGCCAAGAGACCCAGTACTTC. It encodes CASSIGRGQETQYF. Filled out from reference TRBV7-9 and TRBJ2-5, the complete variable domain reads DTGVSQNPRHKITKRGQNVTFRCDPISEHNRLYWYRQTLGQGPEFLTYFQNEAQLEKSRLLSDRFSAERPKGSFSTLEIQRTEQGDSAMYLCASSIGRGQETQYFGPGTRLLVL.

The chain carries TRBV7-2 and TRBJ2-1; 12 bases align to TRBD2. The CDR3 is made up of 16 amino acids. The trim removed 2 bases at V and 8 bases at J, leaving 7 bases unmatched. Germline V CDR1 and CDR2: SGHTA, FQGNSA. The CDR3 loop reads CASSLTSGRLGDEQFF. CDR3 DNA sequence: TGTGCCAGCAGCTTAACTAGCGGGAGGCTCGGCGATGAGCAGTTCTTC.

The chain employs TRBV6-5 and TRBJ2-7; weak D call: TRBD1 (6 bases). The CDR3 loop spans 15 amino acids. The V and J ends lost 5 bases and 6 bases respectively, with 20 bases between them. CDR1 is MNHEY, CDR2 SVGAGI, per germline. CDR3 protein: CASSPMTGPGPEQYF. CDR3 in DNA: TGTGCCAGCAGTCCGATGACAGGCCCTGGTCCCGAGCAGTACTTC.

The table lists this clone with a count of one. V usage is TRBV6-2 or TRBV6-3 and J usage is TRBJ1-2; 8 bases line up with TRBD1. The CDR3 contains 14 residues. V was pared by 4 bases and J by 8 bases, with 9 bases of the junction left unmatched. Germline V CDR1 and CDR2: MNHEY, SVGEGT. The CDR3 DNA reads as TGTGCCAGCAGTTGGGGCGGACAGGGCGGAGGCTACACCTTC. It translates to CASSWGGQGGGYTF.

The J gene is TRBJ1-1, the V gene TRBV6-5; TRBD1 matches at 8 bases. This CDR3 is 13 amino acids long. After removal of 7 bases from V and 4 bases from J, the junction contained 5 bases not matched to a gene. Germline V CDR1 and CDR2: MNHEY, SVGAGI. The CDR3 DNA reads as TGTGCCAGCATTGTCGACAGGGGCACTGAAGCTTTCTTT. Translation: CASIVDRGTEAFF.

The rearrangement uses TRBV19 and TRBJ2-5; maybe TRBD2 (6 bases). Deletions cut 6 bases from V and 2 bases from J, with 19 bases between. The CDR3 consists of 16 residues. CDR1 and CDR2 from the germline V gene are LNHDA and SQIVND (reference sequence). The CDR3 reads CASSLEGGDLQETQYF. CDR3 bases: TGTGCCAGTAGCCTCGAGGGCGGGGATCTACAAGAGACCCAGTACTTC.

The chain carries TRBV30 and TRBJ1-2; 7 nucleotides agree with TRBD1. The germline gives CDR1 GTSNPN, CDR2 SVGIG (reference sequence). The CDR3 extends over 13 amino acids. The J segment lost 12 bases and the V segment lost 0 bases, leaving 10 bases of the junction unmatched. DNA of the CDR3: TGTGCCTGGAGTGTACGGGCCTCAGGGGGTCACACCTTC. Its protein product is CAWSVRASGGHTF.

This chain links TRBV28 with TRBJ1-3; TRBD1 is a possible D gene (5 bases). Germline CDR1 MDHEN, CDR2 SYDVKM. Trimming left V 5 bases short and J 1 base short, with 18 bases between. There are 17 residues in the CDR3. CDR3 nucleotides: TGTGCCAGCAGTCAACCGCGGGGGGGAGCATCTGGAAACACCATATATTTT. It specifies CASSQPRGGASGNTIYF.

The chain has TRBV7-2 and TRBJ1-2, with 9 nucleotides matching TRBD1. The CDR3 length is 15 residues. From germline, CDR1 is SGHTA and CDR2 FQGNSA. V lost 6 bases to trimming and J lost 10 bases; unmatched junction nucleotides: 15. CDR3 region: CASSRPGQGIFAYTF. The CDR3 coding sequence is TGTGCCAGCAGTCGACCAGGACAGGGGATCTTTGCCTACACCTTC.

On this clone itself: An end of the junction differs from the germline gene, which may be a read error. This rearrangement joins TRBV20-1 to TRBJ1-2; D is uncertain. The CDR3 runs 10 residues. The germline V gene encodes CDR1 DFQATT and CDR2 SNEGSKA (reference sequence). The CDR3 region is CSAGEQGYTF. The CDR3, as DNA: TGCAGTGCTGGAGAACAAGGCTACACCTTC.

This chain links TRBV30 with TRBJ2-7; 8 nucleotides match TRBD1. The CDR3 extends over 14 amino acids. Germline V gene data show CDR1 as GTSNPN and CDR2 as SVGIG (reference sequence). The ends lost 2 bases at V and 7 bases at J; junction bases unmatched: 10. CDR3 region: CAWSKPGQVGEQYF. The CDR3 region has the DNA TGTGCCTGGAGTAAACCGGGACAGGTTGGTGAGCAGTACTTC.

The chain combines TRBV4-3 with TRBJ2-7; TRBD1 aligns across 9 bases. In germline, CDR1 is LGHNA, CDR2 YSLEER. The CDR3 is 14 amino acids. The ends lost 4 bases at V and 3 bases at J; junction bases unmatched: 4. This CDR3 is CASSPGTGRYEQYF. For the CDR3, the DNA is TGCGCCAGCAGCCCAGGGACAGGGCGCTACGAGCAGTACTTC.